This TCR beta chain was retrieved from a study of tumor T cells in aggressive B-cell lymphoma. Germline V gene sequence: CDR1 MNHNS, CDR2 SASEGT. V was clipped by 4 bases and J by 2 bases, with 18 bases between them. The CDR3 is 17 amino acids. This table comes from immunoSEQ multiplex PCR, and its TCRdb copy is limited to in-frame clones, with some not included. The sample contains thousands of clones, 91% of which appear only once. The TCR was taken from an adult with diffuse large B cell lymphoma. The material sequenced was tumor tissue. The V and J genes are TRBV6-1 and TRBJ2-1; D might be TRBD2 (6 bases). CDR3 coding DNA: TGTGCCAGCAGTGGAACCGCTCTAGCGAGAGCCTACAATGAGCAGTTCTTC. Translated, it gives CASSGTALARAYNEQFF.